This passage covers 28 T cell receptor beta chains from one sample sequenced in a study of OX40 agonist ivuxolimab in advanced cancers. The receptor library was made with the immunoSEQ multiplex PCR assay. Imported from immuneACCESS, the table was reduced by TCRdb to in-frame sequences with V and J called. These copies leave out some clones; in studies compared against another copy, an unresolved V gene accounts for under half, and the cause of the remainder is not known. For this sample the table gives about 52,000 clones, of which 80% to 95% were detected only once. The ten largest clonotypes hold approximately 25% of the sample. Material: CD4+ or CD8+ T cells sorted from blood, obtained in a trial of the OX40 agonist ivuxolimab. The receptors derive from an adult with an advanced solid tumor such as melanoma, head and neck, liver or kidney cancer.

V is TRBV10-3 and J is TRBJ2-3, with 11 bases identical to TRBD2. The CDR3 contains 18 residues. Germline CDR1 reads ENHRY; CDR2 reads SYGVKD. V trimming: 5 bases; J trimming: 3 bases; junction bases outside the gene matches: 13. The CDR3 DNA reads TGTGCCATCAGTAGCGCGATGCTAGCGGGAGGTTTAACAGATACGCAGTATTTT. Its translation is CAISSAMLAGGLTDTQYF.

The V and J genes are TRBV7-8 and TRBJ2-1; 7 positions match TRBD2. The CDR3 is 14 residues long. V was pared by 2 bases and J by 12 bases, with 10 bases of the junction left unmatched. Germline loops: CDR1 SGHVS, CDR2 FQNEAQ. CDR3 region: CASSLSNGGGWQFF. The CDR3 region has the DNA TGTGCCAGCAGCTTATCAAACGGGGGAGGGTGGCAGTTCTTC.

The J gene is TRBJ2-7, the V gene TRBV6-1, with D perhaps TRBD1 or TRBD2 (6 bases each). Germline V gives CDR1 MNHNS, CDR2 SASEGT. The CDR3 is 16 residues long. Trimming pared 4 bases from V and 1 base from J, leaving 17 bases between. CDR3 loop: CASSGPYGGSSYEQYF. The DNA of the CDR3 is TGTGCCAGCAGTGGGCCTTACGGGGGCTCATCCTACGAGCAGTACTTC.

The V gene is TRBV2, the J gene TRBJ1-2; a possible D gene is TRBD1 (6 bases). Germline CDR1 SNHLY, CDR2 FYNNEI. V lost 3 bases and J 4 bases, leaving 12 bases between the germline ends. The CDR3 totals 14 residues. This CDR3 is CASSDQGLSYGYTF. In DNA, the CDR3 is TGTGCCAGCAGTGACCAGGGGCTCAGCTATGGCTACACCTTC.

The chain is built from TRBV10-1 and TRBJ2-2; D gene unclear. Germline V gene data show CDR1 as WNHNN and CDR2 as SYGVQD (reference sequence). V shed 2 bases and J shed 0 bases, with 10 bases lying between them. CDR3 length: 16 amino acids. The CDR3 here is CASSEGPDPNTGELFF. CDR3 sequence (DNA): TGCGCCAGCAGTGAGGGACCGGACCCGAACACCGGGGAGCTGTTTTTT.

The chain carries TRBV27 and TRBJ1-5; D is ambiguous. V lost 3 bases, J lost 5 bases, and 8 bases lay in between. The germline CDR1 and CDR2 sequences are MNHEY and SMNVEV (reference sequence). CDR3 length: 13 amino acids. The CDR3 nucleotides read TGTGCCAGCAGTTTTTCCATCTATCAGCCCCAGCATTTT. Encoded protein: CASSFSIYQPQHF.

CDR3 sequence reads: CASRKQGWGGYTF. The CDR3 DNA sequence: TGTGCCAGCAGAAAACAGGGATGGGGAGGCTACACCTTC. V usage is TRBV6-5 and J usage is TRBJ1-2; the D gene is possibly TRBD1 (6 bases). The CDR3 length is 13 residues. Trimming stripped 6 bases from V and 8 bases from J, with 16 bases between. The germline CDR1 and CDR2 sequences are MNHEY and SVGAGI.

The V call is TRBV19, the J call TRBJ2-7, with D unresolved. V gave up 2 bases and J gave up 1 base, with 12 bases separating them. The CDR3 spans 15 residues. Germline V CDR1 and CDR2: LNHDA, SQIVND (reference sequence). Here the CDR3 DNA reads TGTGCCAGTAGTATAACTCAGGACGGTTCCTACGAGCAGTACTTC. Amino acid sequence: CASSITQDGSYEQYF.

The chain combines TRBV15 with TRBJ2-1; 13 positions agree with TRBD2. Germline V gives CDR1 LNHNV, CDR2 YYDKDF (reference sequence). This CDR3 has 17 residues. Losses at the gene ends were 3 bases for V and 0 bases for J; bases not matched to a gene: 2. The CDR3 DNA is TGTGCCACCAGCAGCGGGACTAGCGGGGTCTCCTACAATGAGCAGTTCTTC. Amino acids: CATSSGTSGVSYNEQFF.

The V call is TRBV7-9, the J call TRBJ2-1; the D call may be TRBD1 or TRBD2 (6 bases each). Germline assignment: CDR1 SEHNR and CDR2 FQNEAQ (reference sequence). Trimming removed 4 bases at V and 7 bases at J, with 14 bases between. This CDR3 is 14 amino acids long. CDR3 sequence (DNA): TGTGCCAGCAGCTCCCCCCGGGGGCAAAATGAGCAGTTCTTC. It translates to CASSSPRGQNEQFF.

This chain uses TRBV4-3 with TRBJ1-1; D remains ambiguous. CDR1 LGHNA and CDR2 YSLEER come from the germline V gene. Trimming removed 1 base at V and 0 bases at J, with 12 bases between. This CDR3 is 16 amino acids long. The CDR3 reads CASSQGVSSMNTEAFF. As DNA, the CDR3 is TGCGCCAGCAGCCAAGGCGTCTCATCCATGAACACTGAAGCTTTCTTT.

This chain connects TRBV10-3 to TRBJ2-7; 11 nucleotides align to TRBD2. Per germline, CDR1 ENHRY and CDR2 SYGVKD. CDR3 size: 14 residues. The V and J ends lost 9 bases and 4 bases, in that order; junction bases with no gene match: 8. The chain's CDR3 is CAISPGLADYEQYF. CDR3 coding DNA: TGTGCCATTTCCCCGGGACTAGCGGATTACGAGCAGTACTTC.

The chain uses TRBV7-9 and TRBJ2-5, with D perhaps being TRBD1 or TRBD2 (5 bases each). Per the germline V gene, CDR1 is SEHNR and CDR2 is FQNEAQ (reference sequence). This CDR3 contains 15 residues. Trimming shortened V by 4 bases and J by 1 base, and 13 bases separated the two germline ends. CDR3 sequence reads: CASSSSGTVQETQYF. CDR3 coding DNA: TGTGCCAGCAGCTCATCAGGGACCGTCCAAGAGACCCAGTACTTC.

The chain carries TRBV4-3 and TRBJ2-1, with D possibly TRBD2 on 6 matching bases. V shed 2 bases and J shed 9 bases, with 17 bases lying between them. CDR1 is LGHNA, CDR2 YSLEER, per germline. The CDR3 runs 15 residues. In DNA form, the CDR3 reads TGCGCCAGCAGCCAAACCCGGTGGGGGGAGAGTGAGCAGTTCTTC. Residues: CASSQTRWGESEQFF.

The V call is TRBV27, the J call TRBJ1-1, with a weak D call TRBD1 (5 bases). This CDR3 contains 12 residues. V was trimmed by 5 bases and J by 6 bases, leaving 10 bases between them. Germline V gives CDR1 MNHEY, CDR2 SMNVEV (reference sequence). The CDR3 loop reads CASSLGGAEAFF. The CDR3 region has the DNA TGTGCCAGCAGTCTTGGGGGGGCTGAAGCTTTCTTT.

The chain combines TRBV27 with TRBJ1-2, with TRBD1 matching 9 bases. This CDR3 has 14 amino acids. Germline CDR1 reads MNHEY; CDR2 reads SMNVEV (reference sequence). Losses at the gene ends were 0 bases for V and 6 bases for J; bases not matched to a gene: 2. The CDR3: CASSLSTGGDGYTF. The CDR3 bases are TGTGCCAGCAGTTTATCCACAGGGGGCGATGGCTACACCTTC.

The chain employs TRBV2 and TRBJ2-7; D is uncertain. V dropped 3 bases and J dropped 1 base, with 7 bases sitting between them. CDR1 is SNHLY, CDR2 FYNNEI, per germline. There are 13 residues in the CDR3. CDR3 sequence reads: CASSEVGSYEQYF. CDR3 nucleotides: TGTGCCAGCAGTGAGGTCGGGTCCTACGAGCAGTACTTC.

The chain combines TRBV10-2 with TRBJ1-3; TRBD1 aligns across 9 bases. The CDR3 loop spans 15 amino acids. Germline assignment: CDR1 WSHSY and CDR2 SAAADI. Trimming removed 6 bases from V and 4 bases from J; junction bases left unmatched: 7. Here the CDR3 DNA reads TGCGCCAGCAGCGAAGACAGGGGGAGAGGAAACACCATATATTTT. Protein: CASSEDRGRGNTIYF.

V usage is TRBV7-2 and J usage is TRBJ1-4; 10 nucleotides agree with TRBD1. CDR1 and CDR2 (germline): SGHTA, FQGNSA. Losses at the gene ends were 0 bases for V and 9 bases for J; bases not matched to a gene: 10. The CDR3 consists of 17 residues. CDR3 in DNA: TGTGCCAGCAGCTTAGCCGGCGTCTCGGGACAGGGGCAAAAACTGTTTTTT. This translates into CASSLAGVSGQGQKLFF.

The chain uses TRBV4-3 and TRBJ2-7; no firm D call. Between the trimmed V and J ends, which lost 0 bases and 6 bases, there was a span of 9 bases. Germline V gene sequence: CDR1 LGHNA, CDR2 YSLEER. There are 13 residues in the CDR3. The CDR3 protein is CASSQDIVGEQYF. CDR3 DNA sequence: TGCGCCAGCAGCCAAGATATCGTCGGCGAGCAGTACTTC.

V usage is TRBV27 and J usage is TRBJ2-7; TRBD1 is a possible D gene (6 bases). Trimming cost V 2 bases and J 6 bases, with 14 bases left between them. This CDR3 spans 14 amino acids. Germline CDR1 MNHEY, CDR2 SMNVEV (reference sequence). CDR3 sequence: CASSLGQTVGEQYF. As DNA, the CDR3 is TGTGCCAGCAGTTTAGGACAGACCGTCGGCGAGCAGTACTTC.

The chain couples TRBV9 to TRBJ2-5, with 7 bases that match TRBD2. Germline trimming cut 0 bases from V and 5 bases from J; bases unmatched to any gene: 10. Germline V gene sequence: CDR1 SGDLS, CDR2 YYNGEE. CDR3 length equals 16 residues. The CDR3 nucleotides are TGTGCCAGCAGCGTAGGGGGCGCAGGGAGGGTGGAGACCCAGTACTTC. Translating it yields CASSVGGAGRVETQYF.

This rearrangement joins TRBV9 to TRBJ2-3, with D perhaps TRBD2 (5 bases). V lost 0 bases and J lost 6, with 14 bases in between. CDR1 is SGDLS, CDR2 YYNGEE, per germline. This CDR3 has 15 residues. The CDR3 loop is CASSVVAGILDTQYF. CDR3 nucleotides: TGTGCCAGCAGCGTAGTCGCCGGGATTCTCGATACGCAGTATTTT.

The chain carries TRBV18 and TRBJ1-2; TRBD1 might be the D (5 bases). The CDR3 extends over 11 amino acids. V gave up 8 bases and J gave up 7 bases, with 11 bases separating them. Germline assignment: CDR1 KGHSH and CDR2 LQKENI. The CDR3 nucleotides read TGTGCCAGCCCAGGGAGTCGTGGCTACACCTTC. Amino acid sequence: CASPGSRGYTF.

The gene calls are TRBV25-1 and TRBJ2-5; D gene ambiguous. V lost 1 base to trimming and J lost 2 bases, with 2 bases between them. The CDR3 consists of 12 residues. Germline V lookup: CDR1 MGHDK, CDR2 SYGVNS. This CDR3 reads CASSEWQETQYF. The DNA for the CDR3 is TGTGCCAGCAGTGAATGGCAAGAGACCCAGTACTTC. The whole variable domain, filled in from reference TRBV25-1 and TRBJ2-5, reads EADIYQTPRYLVIGTGKKITLECSQTMGHDKMYWYQQDPGMELHLIHYSYGVNSTEKGDLSSESTVSRIRTEHFPLTLESARPSHTSQYLCASSEWQETQYFGPGTRLLVL.

This clone was detected only once. This chain connects TRBV9 to TRBJ2-2; D may be TRBD2 (6 bases). Germline V gene sequence: CDR1 SGDLS, CDR2 YYNGEE. Trimming pared 5 bases from V and 5 bases from J, leaving 13 bases between. The CDR3 spans 14 residues. The CDR3 coding sequence is TGTGCCAGCAGTCCCGCCGCGGGGACCGGGGAGCTGTTTTTT. It yields the protein CASSPAAGTGELFF.

V gene TRBV4-3 combines with J gene TRBJ1-3; no definite D call. Germline loops: CDR1 LGHNA, CDR2 YSLEER. V was pared by 0 bases and J by 4 bases, with 10 bases between. The CDR3 length is 15 residues. The CDR3 sequence is CASSQDAGEGNTIYF. Written as DNA, the CDR3 is TGCGCCAGCAGCCAAGATGCCGGGGAAGGAAACACCATATATTTT.

V and J are TRBV28 and TRBJ2-3, with TRBD2 identical over 7 bases. This CDR3 spans 16 amino acids. After removal of 5 bases from V and 0 bases from J, the junction contained 8 bases not matched to a gene. In germline, CDR1 is MDHEN, CDR2 SYDVKM. The CDR3, as DNA: TGTGCCAGCAGTCTCCATAGCGGGCTGAGCACAGATACGCAGTATTTT. Translated, it gives CASSLHSGLSTDTQYF.